This T cell receptor (beta chain) was sequenced for a study of T cell responses to AZD1222 COVID-19 vaccine. Across the study: Recipients boosted at about 4 weeks or about 12 weeks are pooled.

Measured with immunoSEQ multiplex PCR; TCRdb has only the in-frame clones, and not every one. The table lists 90,000 to 110,000 clones, 88% of them singletons. Trimming shortened V by 4 bases and J by 5 bases, and 12 bases separated the two germline ends. Germline V lookup: CDR1 SGDLS, CDR2 YYNGEE. There are 13 residues in the CDR3. V is TRBV9 and J is TRBJ1-2; D not resolved. Specimen: peripheral blood, collected on day 0 of AZD1222 vaccination. The sequence was collected from an adult in good health. The CDR3 loop reads CASSLGSGYGYTF. The DNA of the CDR3 is TGTGCCAGCAGCCTAGGTTCGGGGTATGGCTACACCTTC.